This is a list of T cell receptor beta chains from one sample in a study of cytomegalovirus exposure and HLA in healthy donors. Some clones are missing from TCRdb's copy, which holds only in-frame ones; the method was immunoSEQ multiplex PCR. In the table there are 130,000 to 150,000 clones, 88% of which are singletons. The sample taken for sequencing was PBMCs. The receptors here all came from a woman younger than 35 in good health and CMV-seropositive. CDR3s include the opening cysteine and the closing phenylalanine or tryptophan. Each record gives: J gene, clone size, CDR3 length, D gene, V gene, CDR3 DNA, CDR3 protein. A D gene is named only where the DNA matches it firmly. Clone size, where shown, is once, few, many, or a class for clones that have expanded.

j_gene: TRBJ2-1
abundance: .
len: 15
d_gene: TRBD2
v_gene: TRBV5-4
CDR3nt: TGTGCCAGCCTTCAAGCGGGAGGGACTTACAATGAGCAGTTCTTC
CDR3aa: CASLQAGGTYNEQFF

j_gene: TRBJ2-1
abundance: .
len: 14
d_gene: TRBD1
v_gene: TRBV5-4
CDR3nt: TGTGCCAGCACCGCACAGGGGGTTAGAGAGGGGCAGTTCTTC
CDR3aa: CASTAQGVREGQFF

j_gene: TRBJ2-7
abundance: few
len: 13
d_gene: .
v_gene: TRBV18
CDR3nt: TGTGCCAGCTCACCACCGGTTACCAGAGGGCAGTACTTC
CDR3aa: CASSPPVTRGQYF

j_gene: TRBJ2-1
abundance: .
len: 19
d_gene: TRBD2
v_gene: TRBV14
CDR3nt: TGTGCCAGCAGCCAAGATAGGGCTAGCGGGAATCGGTTCTACAATGAGCAGTTCTTC
CDR3aa: CASSQDRASGNRFYNEQFF

j_gene: TRBJ1-2
abundance: .
len: 14
d_gene: .
v_gene: TRBV27
CDR3nt: TGTGCCAGCAGTTTATTGGGGCCCCAAACTATCTCCACCTTC
CDR3aa: CASSLLGPQTISTF

j_gene: TRBJ2-7
abundance: .
len: 13
d_gene: TRBD1
v_gene: TRBV5-6
CDR3nt: TGTGCCTCGGCGGCCCAGGGGGACGACGAGCAGTACTTC
CDR3aa: CASAAQGDDEQYF

j_gene: TRBJ2-5
abundance: .
len: 15
d_gene: .
v_gene: TRBV7-9
CDR3nt: TGTGCCAGCAGCTTAAGGGCACAGGTCCAAGAGACCCAGTACTTC
CDR3aa: CASSLRAQVQETQYF

j_gene: TRBJ2-1
abundance: once
len: 12
d_gene: TRBD2
v_gene: TRBV6-6
CDR3nt: TGTGCCAGCAGTTTTGGCGGGGGGGCGCAGTTCTTC
CDR3aa: CASSFGGGAQFF

j_gene: TRBJ1-2
abundance: .
len: 13
d_gene: TRBD1
v_gene: TRBV28
CDR3nt: TGTGCCAGCAAAGGGGGCGGGTGGTATGGCTACACCTTC
CDR3aa: CASKGGGWYGYTF

j_gene: TRBJ1-2
abundance: few
len: 16
d_gene: .
v_gene: TRBV4-1
CDR3nt: TGCGCCAGCCCCCCGTGGTTCCCGGGGGGGGTAGGTGGCTACACCTTC
CDR3aa: CASPPWFPGGVGGYTF

j_gene: TRBJ1-4
abundance: .
len: 16
d_gene: .
v_gene: TRBV4-2
CDR3nt: TGTGCCAGCAGCCAAGCCCGAACTGCAACTAATGAAAAACTGTTTTTT
CDR3aa: CASSQARTATNEKLFF

j_gene: TRBJ1-4
abundance: few
len: 12
d_gene: TRBD1
v_gene: TRBV6-5
CDR3nt: TGTGCCAGCAGGACAGGGAATGAAAAACTGTTTTTT
CDR3aa: CASRTGNEKLFF

j_gene: TRBJ2-1
abundance: .
len: 13
d_gene: .
v_gene: TRBV7-3
CDR3nt: TGTGCCAGCAGCTTAGAGTCGGGCAATGAGCAGTTCTTC
CDR3aa: CASSLESGNEQFF